This section outlines one T cell receptor beta chain sequence together with its context. As handled by the study authors: Amplifying reference gene primers gave estimates of nucleated cell counts. The table came from immunoSEQ multiplex PCR; TCRdb's copy has only in-frame clones and leaves some out. V, J and clone size reflect that table, while D and trimming were determined from the DNA. The sample includes nearly 45,000 clones, roughly 87% of them seen just once. This sample is drawn from a study of blood T cell repertoires in COVID-19. Study summary: T cells, B-cell-depleted T cells, or PBMCs supplied cDNA or gDNA.

V lost 2 bases and J lost 0, with 12 bases in between. The CDR3 has 16 amino acids. Germline V gives CDR1 SGHRS, CDR2 YFSETQ. This clonotype was sampled from a human donor in a cohort sampled during active COVID-19. The chain is built from TRBV5-1 and TRBJ1-3; D uncertain. The specimen sequenced was peripheral blood. The CDR3 bases are TGCGCCAGCAGCTTATGGGGAGAGAGCTCTGGAAACACCATATATTTT. This encodes CASSLWGESSGNTIYF.